A selection of T cell receptor beta chains follows, all from one sample in a study of blood T cell repertoires in COVID-19. Clones were sequenced by immunoSEQ multiplex PCR, and TCRdb holds only the in-frame ones, with some missing. The table lists fewer than 250,000 clones, 88% of them singletons. Material for sequencing was peripheral blood. The receptors shown here come from a human donor in a cohort sampled during active COVID-19. Each CDR3 is given with its conserved first and last residue. A D gene is named only where the DNA matches it firmly. A row's size may be missing; if present it is once, few, many or a size class.

clone size: NA
J gene: TRBJ2-1
D gene: NA
V gene: TRBV28
CDR3 DNA: TGTGCCAGCAGTCCACGGACTGTGAGGCAGTTCTTC
CDR3 protein: CASSPRTVRQFF

clone size: NA
J gene: TRBJ1-5
D gene: NA
V gene: TRBV6-5
CDR3 DNA: TGTGCCAGCAGTTCGACAGGCCGGGGCTCCTATCAGCCCCAGCATTTT
CDR3 protein: CASSSTGRGSYQPQHF

clone size: NA
J gene: TRBJ1-2
D gene: NA
V gene: TRBV12-3/TRBV12-4
CDR3 DNA: TGTGCCAGCAGTCCAGGACGCGGGGGCTACACCTTC
CDR3 protein: CASSPGRGGYTF

clone size: NA
J gene: TRBJ1-2
D gene: TRBD1
V gene: TRBV18
CDR3 DNA: TGTGCCAGCTCAACAGGGGCCGTAGCCGTCTATGGCTACACCTTC
CDR3 protein: CASSTGAVAVYGYTF

clone size: NA
J gene: TRBJ1-6
D gene: NA
V gene: TRBV30
CDR3 DNA: TGTGCCACCACCGGGGAATATAATTCACCCCTCCACTTT
CDR3 protein: CATTGEYNSPLHF

clone size: NA
J gene: TRBJ2-1
D gene: TRBD2
V gene: TRBV9
CDR3 DNA: TGTGCCAGCAGCGTAACTGGACTAGCATTCGGGGAGCAGTTCTTC
CDR3 protein: CASSVTGLAFGEQFF

clone size: NA
J gene: TRBJ1-1
D gene: TRBD1
V gene: TRBV12-3/TRBV12-4
CDR3 DNA: TGTGCCAGCAGTCGTGACAGGGGGACTGAAGCTTTCTTT
CDR3 protein: CASSRDRGTEAFF

clone size: NA
J gene: TRBJ2-3
D gene: NA
V gene: TRBV7-2
CDR3 DNA: TGTGCCAGCAGCCGGGACTTCACAGATACGCAGTATTTT
CDR3 protein: CASSRDFTDTQYF

clone size: NA
J gene: TRBJ2-2
D gene: TRBD2
V gene: TRBV6-2/TRBV6-3
CDR3 DNA: TGTGCCAGCAGCGGACTAGCGGGGGCCGCTTTTTACACCGGGGAGCTGTTTTTT
CDR3 protein: CASSGLAGAAFYTGELFF

clone size: NA
J gene: TRBJ2-7
D gene: NA
V gene: TRBV4-3
CDR3 DNA: TGCGCCAGCAGCCCAAAAGCGGGTCTCTCCTACGAGCAGTACTTC
CDR3 protein: CASSPKAGLSYEQYF

clone size: NA
J gene: TRBJ2-7
D gene: TRBD1
V gene: TRBV7-2
CDR3 DNA: TGTGCCAGCAGCTTCACAGGGGGCCCATCCTACGAGCAGTACTTC
CDR3 protein: CASSFTGGPSYEQYF

clone size: NA
J gene: TRBJ2-2
D gene: NA
V gene: TRBV24-1
CDR3 DNA: TGTGCCACCAGTGAAGGTGATGCAGGGCTTGACACCGGGGAGCTGTTTTTT
CDR3 protein: CATSEGDAGLDTGELFF

clone size: NA
J gene: TRBJ1-4
D gene: NA
V gene: TRBV4-3
CDR3 DNA: TGCGCCAGCAGCCAGGGGCCGGATGAAAAACTGTTTTTT
CDR3 protein: CASSQGPDEKLFF

clone size: few
J gene: TRBJ2-2
D gene: NA
V gene: TRBV2
CDR3 DNA: TGTGCCAGCAGTGACCAGGGTCCCGGGGAGCTGTTTTTT
CDR3 protein: CASSDQGPGELFF

clone size: NA
J gene: TRBJ2-3
D gene: TRBD2
V gene: TRBV5-1
CDR3 DNA: TGCGCCAGCAGCTGGACTGTAGCGGGAGGTGGGACAGATACGCAGTATTTT
CDR3 protein: CASSWTVAGGGTDTQYF

clone size: once
J gene: TRBJ1-2
D gene: TRBD1
V gene: TRBV7-2
CDR3 DNA: TGTGCCAGCAGCCCATCAACAGGGGGGTATGGCTACACCTTC
CDR3 protein: CASSPSTGGYGYTF

clone size: NA
J gene: TRBJ1-1
D gene: NA
V gene: TRBV6-5
CDR3 DNA: TGTGCCAGCAGTTACGACAGGAACACTGAAGCTTTCTTT
CDR3 protein: CASSYDRNTEAFF

clone size: NA
J gene: TRBJ2-3
D gene: TRBD2
V gene: TRBV18
CDR3 DNA: TGTGCCAGCTCCCACGAACTAGCGGGGATTGGAGATACGCAGTATTTT
CDR3 protein: CASSHELAGIGDTQYF

clone size: NA
J gene: TRBJ2-5
D gene: NA
V gene: TRBV7-5
CDR3 DNA: TGTGCCAGAAGCGCGTCCGGGACTAGCGGGGGGAACAAGACCCAGTACTTC
CDR3 protein: CARSASGTSGGNKTQYF

clone size: NA
J gene: TRBJ1-2
D gene: NA
V gene: TRBV28
CDR3 DNA: TGTGCCAGCAGTCGCAGGCTACCTCCTAACTATGGCTACACCTTC
CDR3 protein: CASSRRLPPNYGYTF

clone size: NA
J gene: TRBJ2-4
D gene: TRBD2
V gene: TRBV3-1/TRBV3-2
CDR3 DNA: TGTGCCAGCAGCCAAGTCACTAGCGGGCGGCAAGGGGGCATTCAGTACTTC
CDR3 protein: CASSQVTSGRQGGIQYF

clone size: NA
J gene: TRBJ2-7
D gene: TRBD1
V gene: TRBV18
CDR3 DNA: TGTGCCAGCTCCTCACGGGCCGGGACAGGGATCCACGAGCAGTACTTC
CDR3 protein: CASSSRAGTGIHEQYF

clone size: NA
J gene: TRBJ1-2
D gene: TRBD1
V gene: TRBV30
CDR3 DNA: TGTGCCTGGAGTGTACTTAGTGGGGGACAGGGGAACTATGGCTACACCTTC
CDR3 protein: CAWSVLSGGQGNYGYTF

clone size: NA
J gene: TRBJ1-3
D gene: NA
V gene: TRBV7-9
CDR3 DNA: TGTGCCAGCGGACAGTCCTCTGGAAACACCATATATTTT
CDR3 protein: CASGQSSGNTIYF

clone size: NA
J gene: TRBJ1-6
D gene: TRBD1
V gene: TRBV18
CDR3 DNA: TGTGCCAGCTCACTTCCGGGACAGGGGCCCCGGGATTATAATTCACCCCTCCACTTT
CDR3 protein: CASSLPGQGPRDYNSPLHF

clone size: few
J gene: TRBJ1-2
D gene: TRBD1
V gene: TRBV28
CDR3 DNA: TGTGCCGGTCAGGACAGGACCTATGGCTACACCTTC
CDR3 protein: CAGQDRTYGYTF

clone size: NA
J gene: TRBJ2-4
D gene: TRBD1
V gene: TRBV6-5
CDR3 DNA: TGTGCCAGCAGTACAACAGGGGGCGCGAAGAACATTCAGTACTTC
CDR3 protein: CASSTTGGAKNIQYF

clone size: NA
J gene: TRBJ2-3
D gene: TRBD2
V gene: TRBV4-3
CDR3 DNA: TGCGCCAGCAGCCAAGGGGTTAGCGGGGGGCCCACAGATACGCAGTATTTT
CDR3 protein: CASSQGVSGGPTDTQYF

clone size: NA
J gene: TRBJ2-5
D gene: NA
V gene: TRBV5-6
CDR3 DNA: TGTGCCAGCAGCTTGGACATACAGGGAGTGGAGACCCAGTACTTC
CDR3 protein: CASSLDIQGVETQYF

clone size: NA
J gene: TRBJ2-7
D gene: TRBD1
V gene: TRBV28
CDR3 DNA: TGTGCCAGCAGTTTAAGCGACAGGGGTTACGAGCAGTACTTC
CDR3 protein: CASSLSDRGYEQYF

clone size: NA
J gene: TRBJ2-2
D gene: NA
V gene: TRBV6-5
CDR3 DNA: TGTGCCAGCAGCCGACTACGGGACGGGGAGCTGTTTTTT
CDR3 protein: CASSRLRDGELFF

clone size: NA
J gene: TRBJ1-1
D gene: NA
V gene: TRBV7-2
CDR3 DNA: TGTGCCAGCGGCCCCCCAGGGGTTTGGAGCACTGAAGCTTTCTTT
CDR3 protein: CASGPPGVWSTEAFF

clone size: NA
J gene: TRBJ2-7
D gene: NA
V gene: TRBV7-9
CDR3 DNA: TGTGCCAGCAGCTTAGCGTCTCAGGCAGAGTTTTTTTACGAGCAGTACTTC
CDR3 protein: CASSLASQAEFFYEQYF

clone size: NA
J gene: TRBJ2-3
D gene: TRBD2
V gene: TRBV7-9
CDR3 DNA: TGTGCCAGCAGCTTAGGATGGACTAGCGTAGGGGCAGATACGCAGTATTTT
CDR3 protein: CASSLGWTSVGADTQYF

clone size: NA
J gene: TRBJ2-2
D gene: NA
V gene: TRBV29-1
CDR3 DNA: TGCAGCGACGGACGTGGACAGAACACCGGGGAGCTGTTTTTT
CDR3 protein: CSDGRGQNTGELFF

clone size: NA
J gene: TRBJ2-7
D gene: TRBD1
V gene: TRBV5-1
CDR3 DNA: TGCGCCAGCGGGGTGCAGGGGGCAGGTGGAGAGCAGTACTTC
CDR3 protein: CASGVQGAGGEQYF

clone size: once
J gene: TRBJ1-5
D gene: TRBD1
V gene: TRBV19
CDR3 DNA: TGTGCCAGTCCCGGGACAGGTGATTATCAGCCCCAGCATTTT
CDR3 protein: CASPGTGDYQPQHF

clone size: many
J gene: TRBJ2-4
D gene: TRBD2
V gene: TRBV3-1/TRBV3-2
CDR3 DNA: TGTGCCAGCAGCTTCGGGACTAGCGGGAGGGCCAAAAACATTCAGTACTTC
CDR3 protein: CASSFGTSGRAKNIQYF

clone size: NA
J gene: TRBJ2-7
D gene: NA
V gene: TRBV15
CDR3 DNA: TGTGCCACCAGCAGAGATACGGGAGTGCTCCTGGGTGAGCAGTACTTC
CDR3 protein: CATSRDTGVLLGEQYF

clone size: NA
J gene: TRBJ2-7
D gene: NA
V gene: TRBV7-9
CDR3 DNA: TGTGCCAGCAGCCCGGACGGCCCGCAGGGGCAGTACTTC
CDR3 protein: CASSPDGPQGQYF

clone size: NA
J gene: TRBJ2-3
D gene: NA
V gene: TRBV9
CDR3 DNA: TGTGCCAGCAGCGCCGGACTGTCTAACACAGATACGCAGTATTTT
CDR3 protein: CASSAGLSNTDTQYF

clone size: NA
J gene: TRBJ2-7
D gene: NA
V gene: TRBV6-8
CDR3 DNA: TGTGCCAGCAGTTATTCCTTGGGAGCCAGCACCTACGAGCAGTACTTC
CDR3 protein: CASSYSLGASTYEQYF

clone size: NA
J gene: TRBJ2-7
D gene: NA
V gene: TRBV19
CDR3 DNA: TGTGCCAGTAGTAGCGGGGCGTACGAGCAGTACTTC
CDR3 protein: CASSSGAYEQYF

clone size: once
J gene: TRBJ1-1
D gene: NA
V gene: TRBV5-4
CDR3 DNA: TGTGCCAGCAGCTTGGGCGGGAGGGGGAACACTGAAGCTTTCTTT
CDR3 protein: CASSLGGRGNTEAFF

clone size: NA
J gene: TRBJ2-7
D gene: NA
V gene: TRBV6-2/TRBV6-3
CDR3 DNA: TGTGCCAGCAGCCGAGACAAGACCTCCAACTTCGAGCAGTACTTC
CDR3 protein: CASSRDKTSNFEQYF

clone size: NA
J gene: TRBJ2-2
D gene: TRBD2
V gene: TRBV5-1
CDR3 DNA: TGCGCCAGCAGCTCAACTAGCGGGGAGAACACCGGGGAGCTGTTTTTT
CDR3 protein: CASSSTSGENTGELFF

clone size: NA
J gene: TRBJ1-3
D gene: NA
V gene: TRBV6-2/TRBV6-3
CDR3 DNA: TGTGCCAGCAGTTACAGGGGCCGCCTCGGAAACACCATATATTTT
CDR3 protein: CASSYRGRLGNTIYF